These 10 T cell receptor beta chains came from one sample sequenced in a study of T-cell memory formation after mild COVID-19 (dated by TCRdb to 2020 to 2022). Library preparation used 5' RACE. Sequencing took place on an Illumina NovaSeq 6000. The public sequencing data were trimmed at Q25 with fastp and processed into clonotypes with MiXCR by TCRdb, which kept only in-frame beta chains. Entries that share a CDR3 protein sequence are merged under the most common genes and DNA. The sample profile shows 450,000 to 700,000 distinct CDR3 sequences; around 17% of them were found once. The ten top clones hold more than 10% of the sample. Input material: PBMCs or a T cell subset sorted from them (not recorded which). The receptors originated from an adult woman who had mild COVID-19 (a few samples of this study predate the infection). The sample titles of this study are shuffled in the database, so cell type and time point are left out; the donor was told from shared clones.

The V call is TRBV7-6, the J call TRBJ2-1; TRBD1 matches at 7 bases. This CDR3 contains 18 residues. Germline V gene lookup returns CDR1 SGHVS and CDR2 FNYEAQ. V was pared by 5 bases and J by 0 bases, with 13 bases of the junction left unmatched. The CDR3 DNA sequence: TGTGCCAGCAGCCCCCCGAGAGGGGGCCCAAACTCCTACAATGAGCAGTTCTTC. This translates into CASSPPRGGPNSYNEQFF.

The table lists this clonotype with a few counts. The rearrangement links TRBV15 to TRBJ1-1; D is possibly TRBD1 (6 bases). Germline V gene lookup returns CDR1 LNHNV and CDR2 YYDKDF (reference sequence). The ends were cut back, 0 bases at V and 4 bases at J, with 15 bases in the middle. The CDR3 sequence is 16 residues long. CDR3 coding DNA: TGTGCCACCAGCAGAGATCGGGGGCTGGTTGGCACTGAAGCTTTCTTT. Amino acids: CATSRDRGLVGTEAFF.

The chain combines TRBV5-1 with TRBJ1-5; D gene unclear. The CDR3 runs 13 residues. In germline, CDR1 is SGHRS, CDR2 YFSETQ. Trimming removed 2 bases at V and 6 bases at J, with 9 bases between. The CDR3 nucleotides read TGCGCCAGCAGCTTCGGACCAGGTCAGCCCCAGCATTTT. Amino acid sequence: CASSFGPGQPQHF. The full variable domain, completed using reference TRBV5-1 and TRBJ1-5, is KAGVTQTPRYLIKTRGQQVTLSCSPISGHRSVSWYQQTPGQGLQFLFEYFSETQRNKGNFPGRFSGRQFSNSRSEMNVSTLELGDSALYLCASSFGPGQPQHFGDGTRLSIL.

This clonotype was seen more than once but under ten times. The chain combines TRBV6-6 with TRBJ2-7, with TRBD1 matching over 8 bases. Germline-derived CDR1 and CDR2 are MNHNY and SVGAGI (reference sequence). V dropped 3 bases and J dropped 3; count of bases not matched to a gene: 1. The CDR3 sequence is 13 residues long. CDR3 nucleotides: TGTGCCAGCAGTTATACAGGGGGCTACGAGCAGTACTTC. Its translation: CASSYTGGYEQYF.

In its sample, this clonotype was seen a few times. The J gene is TRBJ2-3, the V gene TRBV25-1; possibly TRBD1 or TRBD2 for D (5 bases each). CDR1 and CDR2 from the germline V gene are MGHDK and SYGVNS. The CDR3 has 14 amino acids. V gave up 0 bases and J gave up 5 bases, with 9 bases separating them. CDR3 sequence: CASSEYTRGDTQYF. DNA for the CDR3: TGTGCCAGCAGTGAATACACTAGGGGAGATACGCAGTATTTT.

There are a few counts of this clonotype. The rearrangement joins TRBV5-5 to TRBJ2-7, with D perhaps TRBD2 (5 bases). This CDR3 has 15 residues. Germline CDR1 and CDR2: SGHKS and YYEKEE (reference sequence). Trimming stripped 2 bases from V and 3 bases from J, with 15 bases between. This chain's CDR3 is CASSFSHGGSYEQYF. DNA of the CDR3: TGTGCCAGCAGCTTTAGTCACGGAGGCAGCTACGAGCAGTACTTC.

Only a few counts were recorded for this clonotype. This chain uses TRBV11-3 with TRBJ2-1, with TRBD2 identical over 10 bases. This CDR3 region has 16 residues. V lost 5 bases, J lost 6 bases, and 10 bases stayed unmatched. The germline CDR1 and CDR2 sequences are SGHNT and YENEEA. The CDR3 DNA reads TGTGCCAGCAGCCCACTAACTAGCGGGGCCCGCAATGAGCAGTTCTTC. Translated, it gives CASSPLTSGARNEQFF.

This clonotype was seen more than once but under ten times. The V gene is TRBV14, the J gene TRBJ1-1; no firm D call. Germline loops: CDR1 SGHDN, CDR2 FVKESK. This CDR3 contains 12 residues. V was trimmed by 11 bases and J by 1 base, leaving 11 bases between them. CDR3 sequence (DNA): TGTGCCCCTCGTGAGGGGAACACTGAAGCTTTCTTT. Encoded protein: CAPREGNTEAFF.

This clonotype has a handful of counts. The chain combines TRBV7-3 with TRBJ2-5, with D perhaps matching TRBD2 (6 bases). The length of the CDR3 is 15 residues. V was pared by 5 bases and J by 4 bases, with 17 bases between. CDR1 and CDR2 from the germline V gene are SGHTA and FQGTGA. The CDR3 DNA is TGTGCCAGCAGCCGGGTTGGGTTTAGCGGAGAGACCCAGTACTTC. It yields the protein CASSRVGFSGETQYF.

This chain uses TRBV12-3 or TRBV12-4 with TRBJ1-1; a possible D gene is TRBD1 (5 bases). The V gene lost 8 bases and the J gene lost 1 base, with 5 bases spanning the gap. The CDR3 spans 11 residues. This chain's CDR3 is CASDRNTEAFF. The CDR3 nucleotides are TGTGCCAGCGACAGGAACACTGAAGCTTTCTTT.